Shown below are 20 T cell receptor beta chains from a single sample sequenced in a study of blood T cell repertoires in COVID-19. TCRdb's table, derived via immunoSEQ multiplex PCR, lists solely in-frame clones and lacks some. The sample consists of 150,000 to 200,000 clones, 70% to 90% of them appearing once. The specimen sequenced was peripheral blood. The receptors derive from a man in his 60s with active or convalescent COVID-19.

The chain links TRBV6-6 to TRBJ1-1, with a weak D call TRBD1 (6 bases). Trimming cost V 2 bases and J 5 bases, with 15 bases left between them. This CDR3 has 15 residues. Germline CDR1 reads MNHNY; CDR2 reads SVGAGI (reference sequence). The CDR3 nucleotides are TGTGCCAGCAGTTACGGTGCCAGGGGTTTAACTGAAGCTTTCTTT. It codes for CASSYGARGLTEAFF.

V is TRBV6-5 and J is TRBJ2-5; D remains ambiguous. The germline CDR1 and CDR2 sequences are MNHEY and SVGAGI. The CDR3 contains 11 residues. V was pared by 4 bases and J by 14 bases, with 14 bases between. The CDR3 bases are TGTGCCAGCAGTTCCCTTCGAGGTCGTTACTTC. Translating it yields CASSSLRGRYF.

This clone turned up a few times. Different DNA sequences within this sample yield the same CDR3. The chain couples TRBV27 to TRBJ1-3; TRBD1 matches at 9 bases. Trimming at V came to 6 bases and at J to 4 bases, leaving 4 bases not matched to a gene. This CDR3 has 14 amino acids. Per germline, CDR1 MNHEY and CDR2 SMNVEV (reference sequence). The CDR3 coding sequence is TGTGCCAGCAGCCGGACAGGGGTAGGAAACACCATATATTTT. Amino acid sequence: CASSRTGVGNTIYF.

The chain carries TRBV11-2 and TRBJ2-7; weak D call: TRBD1 (5 bases). V was pared by 1 base and J by 2 bases, with 12 bases between. The CDR3 consists of 15 residues. Germline lookup yields CDR1 SGHAT and CDR2 FQNNGV. The CDR3 DNA sequence: TGTGCCAGCAGCTTAGTCCGGGCAGGGACCTACGAGCAGTACTTC. Encoded protein: CASSLVRAGTYEQYF.

The chain combines TRBV3-1 (or the pseudogene TRBV3-2) with TRBJ1-5; 7 bases match TRBD1. After removal of 4 bases from V and 2 bases from J, the junction contained 11 bases not matched to a gene. Germline lookup yields CDR1 LGHDT and CDR2 YNNKEL (reference sequence). The CDR3 sequence is 17 residues long. In nucleotides, the CDR3 is TGTGCCAGCAGCCTAGGACCGACAGGGAACGGCAATCAGCCCCAGCATTTT. Translated: CASSLGPTGNGNQPQHF.

The rearrangement joins TRBV4-1 to TRBJ2-1; D is unresolved. The CDR3 covers 15 residues. Trimming removed 0 bases at V and 0 bases at J, with 6 bases between. Germline V gives CDR1 MGHRA, CDR2 YSYEKL. CDR3 nucleotides: TGCGCCAGCAGCCAAGACGCGAGCTCCTACAATGAGCAGTTCTTC. Protein product: CASSQDASSYNEQFF.

The rearrangement joins TRBV19 to TRBJ1-4; D ambiguous. Germline V gene sequence: CDR1 LNHDA, CDR2 SQIVND (reference sequence). The CDR3 consists of 11 residues. V was pared by 4 bases and J by 11 bases, with 8 bases between. CDR3 in amino acids: CASSNHRKLFF. For the CDR3, the DNA is TGTGCCAGTAGTAATCATCGGAAACTGTTTTTT.

The V and J genes are TRBV14 and TRBJ2-1; 8 bases line up with TRBD1. CDR1 is SGHDN and CDR2 is FVKESK in the germline V gene. CDR3 length: 17 amino acids. Trimming removed 4 bases from V and 1 base from J; junction bases left unmatched: 9. The CDR3, as DNA: TGTGCCAGCAGCCTTTTTGTAGGGACAGGTTCCTACAATGAGCAGTTCTTC. Amino acids: CASSLFVGTGSYNEQFF.

The chain combines TRBV7-8 with TRBJ1-6, with TRBD1 identical over 9 bases. The CDR3 sequence is 17 residues long. The germline CDR1 and CDR2 sequences are SGHVS and FQNEAQ. The V segment lost 5 bases and the J segment 10 bases; nucleotides outside the gene matches: 15. CDR3 in amino acids: CASSRTRDRALNSPLHF. The CDR3 DNA is TGTGCCAGCAGCCGGACCCGGGACAGGGCGCTAAACTCACCCCTCCACTTT. Variable domain in full (rest from reference TRBV7-8 and TRBJ1-6): GAGVSQSPRYKVAKRGQDVALRCDPISGHVSLFWYQQALGQGPEFLTYFQNEAQLDKSGLPSDRFFAERPEGSVSTLKIQRTQQEDSAVYLCASSRTRDRALNSPLHFGNGTRLTVT.

The rearrangement links TRBV12-3 or TRBV12-4 to TRBJ1-5; D gene unclear. The CDR3 consists of 12 residues. V was shortened by 5 bases and J by 4 bases, with 6 bases between the two germline ends. DNA for the CDR3: TGTGCCAGCAGTCCTTATAATCAGCCCCAGCATTTT. Translating it yields CASSPYNQPQHF.

The V gene is TRBV4-2, the J gene TRBJ2-2; a weak D match, TRBD1 (6 bases). Germline CDR1 reads LGHNA; CDR2 reads YNFKEQ. Deletions cut 5 bases from V and 4 bases from J, with 26 bases between. CDR3 length equals 19 residues. Here the CDR3 DNA reads TGTGCCAGCAGCGTTCTCCCGGGACAACTTCTGGGGGCCACCGGGGAGCTGTTTTTT. This translates into CASSVLPGQLLGATGELFF.

This clone appeared once. The chain joins TRBV5-1 to TRBJ2-7; TRBD1 aligns across 9 bases. Trimming removed 3 bases from V and 5 bases from J; junction bases left unmatched: 6. Looked up from germline, CDR1 is SGHRS and CDR2 is YFSETQ. This CDR3 contains 14 residues. The CDR3 DNA reads TGCGCCAGCAGCTCGGGACAGGGTCTAGACGAGCAGTACTTC. Protein: CASSSGQGLDEQYF. The full variable domain, with the rest looked up from reference TRBV5-1 and TRBJ2-7, is KAGVTQTPRYLIKTRGQQVTLSCSPISGHRSVSWYQQTPGQGLQFLFEYFSETQRNKGNFPGRFSGRQFSNSRSEMNVSTLELGDSALYLCASSSGQGLDEQYFGPGTRLTVT.

The V gene is TRBV7-9, the J gene TRBJ1-2, with D possibly matching TRBD1 (6 bases). Per the germline V gene, CDR1 is SEHNR and CDR2 is FQNEAQ (reference sequence). The CDR3 contains 14 residues. Trimming stripped 1 base from V and 7 bases from J, with 13 bases between. CDR3 region: CASSLVGADIGYTF. The CDR3 DNA follows: TGTGCCAGCAGCTTAGTGGGGGCGGATATTGGCTACACCTTC.

The chain recombines TRBV19 with TRBJ2-5, with TRBD2 as a possible D gene (5 bases). The germline V and J ends were trimmed by 1 base and 2 bases, with 5 bases remaining between them. This CDR3 has 13 residues. Germline V gene lookup returns CDR1 LNHDA and CDR2 SQIVND (reference sequence). The chain's CDR3 is CASSIGTQETQYF. The CDR3 DNA follows: TGTGCCAGTAGTATAGGGACTCAAGAGACCCAGTACTTC.

This chain connects TRBV20-1 to TRBJ1-1; no reliable D call. CDR3 length: 11 residues. Germline CDR1 reads DFQATT; CDR2 reads SNEGSKA (reference sequence). CDR3: CSGGSGTEAFF. CDR3 DNA: TGCAGCGGTGGATCAGGAACTGAAGCTTTCTTT.

V gene TRBV5-4 combines with J gene TRBJ2-5; 7 positions agree with TRBD1. This CDR3 is built from 14 residues. CDR1 is SGHNT and CDR2 is YYREEE in the germline V gene (reference sequence). With 4 bases clipped from V and 2 bases from J, the junction kept 5 bases outside the gene matches. CDR3 nucleotide sequence: TGTGCCAGCAGCCCCGCGACAGGGCAAGAGACCCAGTACTTC. Translating gives CASSPATGQETQYF.

The chain recombines TRBV7-3 with TRBJ2-2; tentative D call: TRBD1 (5 bases). V lost 6 bases and J 0 bases, leaving 11 bases between the germline ends. CDR1 and CDR2 from the germline V gene are SGHTA and FQGTGA. The CDR3 extends over 15 amino acids. The CDR3: CASRFGQANTGELFF. CDR3 bases: TGTGCCAGCAGATTTGGACAAGCGAACACCGGGGAGCTGTTTTTT.

This chain uses TRBV6-1 with TRBJ1-5; 9 bases line up with TRBD1. The CDR3 consists of 15 residues. The V gene's germline CDR1 is MNHNS and CDR2 SASEGT. Trimming took 6 bases from V and 0 from J; bases not matched to a gene: 3. DNA of the CDR3: TGTGCCAGCAGAAGGACAGGGGATAGCAATCAGCCCCAGCATTTT. Translated, it gives CASRRTGDSNQPQHF.

About this clone: Additional DNA sequences in this sample encode the identical CDR3. The chain employs TRBV5-1 and TRBJ2-7; D possibly corresponds to TRBD1 (6 bases). V dropped 2 bases and J dropped 0 bases, with 9 bases sitting between them. This CDR3 is built from 14 residues. CDR1 and CDR2 (germline): SGHRS, YFSETQ. CDR3 protein: CASSFLDSSYEQYF. DNA for the CDR3: TGCGCCAGCAGCTTCCTGGACAGCTCCTACGAGCAGTACTTC. Using reference TRBV5-1 and TRBJ2-7 for the parts outside the CDR3, the full variable domain is KAGVTQTPRYLIKTRGQQVTLSCSPISGHRSVSWYQQTPGQGLQFLFEYFSETQRNKGNFPGRFSGRQFSNSRSEMNVSTLELGDSALYLCASSFLDSSYEQYFGPGTRLTVT.

This clone came up once. The V and J genes are TRBV2 and TRBJ1-5, with D perhaps matching TRBD1 (5 bases). This CDR3 comprises 14 residues. The V and J ends lost 4 bases and 5 bases respectively, with 12 bases between them. Germline loops: CDR1 SNHLY, CDR2 FYNNEI. This chain's CDR3 is CASSGGRVDQPQHF. DNA for the CDR3: TGTGCCAGCAGTGGGGGCAGGGTGGATCAGCCCCAGCATTTT.